These T cell receptor beta chains were read from a single sample in a study of CD4 T cell repertoires and nickel. A single record per CDR3 protein comes from TCRdb applying MiXCR to the RT-PCR reads. The data show about 500 distinct CDR3 sequences, around 50% seen once. Sequencing was done on a sample of CD4+ T cells from blood, not recorded whether cultured. These receptors all come from a human donor in a nickel allergy study, with or without nickel allergy (not recorded which). It is not recorded whether this sample comes from one donor or several. CDR3s leave out the opening cysteine and the closing phenylalanine or tryptophan.

v_gene,CDR3aa
TRBV25-1,ASSESRYNSPLH
TRBV21-1,ASSPEENYGYT
TRBV9,ASSVGRHDEAF
TRBV20-1,SASGTGGYGYT
TRBV30,AWNELAGDADTQY
TRBV20-1,SARDATGDEKLF
TRBV6-5,ASRLAAGWSEQY
TRBV27,ASTSQGYNEQF
TRBV5-1,ASSLGMNTEAF
TRBV7-8,ASSLNDEQF
TRBV19,ASRQPGLAGDTDTQY
TRBV15,ATTNWDSKTQY
TRBV20-1,SARGGLAPSSYEQY
TRBV5-1,ASSLGGTRNTYTQY
TRBV28,ASTLSGAPYNEQF
TRBV19,ASSRGNNSPLH
TRBV19,ASSGLAAYEQY
TRBV6-6,ASSYYGTSGDNEQF
TRBV24-1,ATSDGTVHTQY
TRBV19,ASAGHSASGNTIY
TRBV20-1,SAQRPGLQETQY
TRBV29-1,SVGAGETQY
TRBV3-1,ASSHGGSDTQY
TRBV5-6,ASSHYRVEGYT
TRBV7-6,ASSLAGGGTEAF
TRBV30,AWSVPAGELF
TRBV7-7,ASSRQGGEKLF
TRBV3-1,ASSSTYEQY
TRBV30,AWTGGYNEQF
TRBV20-1,SAIEATNEKLF
TRBV18,ASSPPWGGAEAF
TRBV3-1,ASSPSGLQPLH
TRBV29-1,SVRIGGAVYEQY
TRBV20-1,SARDGRGLGGYT
TRBV5-1,ASSVMPGTDNSPLH
TRBV18,ASSPPGLGADTQY
TRBV20-1,SARVPAGANEQF
TRBV2,ASSVDRSSYEQY
TRBV28,ASSPGRSSGSSYNEQF
TRBV6-6,ASSYFAPNTEAF
TRBV2,ASSDGDRGSQPQH
TRBV7-9,ASRDQGRSTEAF
TRBV12-3/TRBV12-4,ASSLGVNQPQH
TRBV25-1,ASMAGGENIQY